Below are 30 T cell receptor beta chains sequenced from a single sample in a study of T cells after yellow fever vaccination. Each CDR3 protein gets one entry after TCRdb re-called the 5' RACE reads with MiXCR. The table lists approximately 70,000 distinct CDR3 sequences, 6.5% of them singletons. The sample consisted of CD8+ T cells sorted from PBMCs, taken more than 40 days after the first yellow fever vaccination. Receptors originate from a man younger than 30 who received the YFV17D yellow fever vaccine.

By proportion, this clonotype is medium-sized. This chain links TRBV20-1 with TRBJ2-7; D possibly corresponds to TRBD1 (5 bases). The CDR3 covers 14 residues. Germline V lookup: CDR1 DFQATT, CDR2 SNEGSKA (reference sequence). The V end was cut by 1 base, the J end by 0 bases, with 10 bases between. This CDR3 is CSARGGDSSYEQYV. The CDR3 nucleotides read TGCAGTGCTAGAGGTGGAGACAGCTCCTACGAGCAGTACGTC.

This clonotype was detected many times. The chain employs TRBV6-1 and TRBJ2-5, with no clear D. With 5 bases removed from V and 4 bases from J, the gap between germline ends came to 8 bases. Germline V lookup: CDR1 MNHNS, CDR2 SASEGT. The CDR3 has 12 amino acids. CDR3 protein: CASSWVGETQYF. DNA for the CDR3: TGTGCCAGCAGTTGGGTAGGAGAGACCCAGTACTTC.

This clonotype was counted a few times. CDR3 sequence reads: CASSVEGLGATDTQYF. The CDR3 DNA reads TGTGCCAGCAGCGTAGAAGGGTTAGGGGCCACAGATACGCAGTATTTT. The genes are TRBV9 and TRBJ2-3, with D possibly TRBD1 on 5 matching bases. The CDR3 extends over 16 amino acids. CDR1 SGDLS and CDR2 YYNGEE come from the germline V gene. Trimming shortened V by 0 bases and J by 2 bases, and 13 bases separated the two germline ends.

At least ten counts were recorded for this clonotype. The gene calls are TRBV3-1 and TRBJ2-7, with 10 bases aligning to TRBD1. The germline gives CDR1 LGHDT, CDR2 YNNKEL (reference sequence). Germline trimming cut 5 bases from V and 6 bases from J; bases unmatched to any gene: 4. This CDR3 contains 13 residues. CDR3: CASSARTGGEQYV. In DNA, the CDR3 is TGTGCCAGCAGCGCCAGGACAGGGGGCGAGCAGTACGTC.

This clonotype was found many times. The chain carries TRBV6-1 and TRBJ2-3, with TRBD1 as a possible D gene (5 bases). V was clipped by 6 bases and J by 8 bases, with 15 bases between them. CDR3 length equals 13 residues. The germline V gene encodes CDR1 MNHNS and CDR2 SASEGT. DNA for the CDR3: TGTGCCAGCAGACTCAGGGTCGCCGGTACGCAGTATTTT. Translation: CASRLRVAGTQYF.

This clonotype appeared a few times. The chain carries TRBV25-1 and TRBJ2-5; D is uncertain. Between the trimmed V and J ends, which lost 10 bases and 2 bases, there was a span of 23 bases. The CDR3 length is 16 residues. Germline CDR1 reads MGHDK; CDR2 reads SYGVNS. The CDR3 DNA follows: TGTGCCACCCCTCGGCGAATCCGACTTTCACAAGAGACCCAGTACTTC. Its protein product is CATPRRIRLSQETQYF.

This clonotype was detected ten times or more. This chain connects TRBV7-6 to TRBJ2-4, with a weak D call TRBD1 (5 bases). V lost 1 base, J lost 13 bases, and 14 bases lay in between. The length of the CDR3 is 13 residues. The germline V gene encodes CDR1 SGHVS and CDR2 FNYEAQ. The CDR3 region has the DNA TGTGCCAGCAGCTTAGACGGGTGGGCAGGGCAGTACTTC. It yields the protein CASSLDGWAGQYF. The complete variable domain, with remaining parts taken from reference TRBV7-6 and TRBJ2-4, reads GAGVSQSPRYKVTKRGQDVALRCDPISGHVSLYWYRQALGQGPEFLTYFNYEAQQDKSGLPNDRFSAERPEGSISTLTIQRTEQRDSAMYRCASSLDGWAGQYFGAGTRLSVL.

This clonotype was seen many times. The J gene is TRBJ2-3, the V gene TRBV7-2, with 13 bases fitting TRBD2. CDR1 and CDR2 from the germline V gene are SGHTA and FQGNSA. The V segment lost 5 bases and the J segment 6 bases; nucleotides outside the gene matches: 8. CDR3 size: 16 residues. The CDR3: CASSPPGLAGIDTQYF. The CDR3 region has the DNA TGTGCCAGCAGCCCTCCGGGACTAGCGGGGATCGATACGCAGTATTTT.

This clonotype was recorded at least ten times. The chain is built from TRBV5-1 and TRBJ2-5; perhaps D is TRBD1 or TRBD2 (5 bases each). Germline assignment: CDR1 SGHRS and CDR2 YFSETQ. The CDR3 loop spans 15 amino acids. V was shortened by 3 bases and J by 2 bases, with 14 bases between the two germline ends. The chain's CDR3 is CASSWGPQTQETQYF. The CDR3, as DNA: TGCGCCAGCAGCTGGGGACCGCAGACACAAGAGACCCAGTACTTC.

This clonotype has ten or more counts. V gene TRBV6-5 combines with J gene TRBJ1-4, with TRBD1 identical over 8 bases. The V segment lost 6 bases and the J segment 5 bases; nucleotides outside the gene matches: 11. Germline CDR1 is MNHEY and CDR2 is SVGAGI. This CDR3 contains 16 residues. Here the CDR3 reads CASSIDRGRVNEKLFF. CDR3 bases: TGTGCCAGCAGCATAGACAGGGGTAGAGTCAATGAAAAACTGTTTTTT.

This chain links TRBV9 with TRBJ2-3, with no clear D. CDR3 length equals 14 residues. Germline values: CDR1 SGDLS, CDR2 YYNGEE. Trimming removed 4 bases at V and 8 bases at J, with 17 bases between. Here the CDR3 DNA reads TGTGCCAGCAGCTCCGGACCGGCAGTAGGTACGCAGTATTTT. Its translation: CASSSGPAVGTQYF.

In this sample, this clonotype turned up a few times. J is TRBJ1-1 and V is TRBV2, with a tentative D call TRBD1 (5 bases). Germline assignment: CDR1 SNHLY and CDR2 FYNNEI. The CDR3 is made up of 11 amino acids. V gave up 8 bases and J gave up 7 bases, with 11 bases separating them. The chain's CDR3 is CASGGGVEAFF. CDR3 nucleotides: TGTGCCAGCGGTGGGGGGGTTGAAGCTTTCTTT.

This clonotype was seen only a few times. This chain's CDR3 is CAISESGGVNEQFF. DNA for the CDR3: TGTGCCATCAGTGAGTCGGGGGGAGTCAATGAGCAGTTCTTC. This chain uses TRBV10-3 with TRBJ2-1; TRBD2 might be the D (6 bases). This CDR3 contains 14 residues. Trimming cost V 0 bases and J 6 bases, with 9 bases left between them. Germline CDR1 and CDR2: ENHRY and SYGVKD.

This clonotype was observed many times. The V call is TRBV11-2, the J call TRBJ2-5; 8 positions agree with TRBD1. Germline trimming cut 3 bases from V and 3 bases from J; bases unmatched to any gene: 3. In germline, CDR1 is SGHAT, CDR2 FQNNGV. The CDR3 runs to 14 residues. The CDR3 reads CASSFTTGEETQYF. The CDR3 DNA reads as TGTGCCAGCAGCTTTACGACAGGGGAAGAGACCCAGTACTTC.

The CDR3 bases are TGTGCCAGCAGCTTATGGGTCAGGGGGGTCCACTCTGGTCCCTATGGCTACACCTTC. As protein: CASSLWVRGVHSGPYGYTF. The genes are TRBV11-2 and TRBJ1-2; 7 positions match TRBD1. V dropped 2 bases and J dropped 4; count of bases not matched to a gene: 19. The CDR3 covers 19 residues. The germline V gene encodes CDR1 SGHAT and CDR2 FQNNGV.

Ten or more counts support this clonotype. Written as DNA, the CDR3 is TGTGCCAGCACCACGACAGGAGAGGGGTATCAGCCCCAGCATTTT. Protein: CASTTTGEGYQPQHF. The chain joins TRBV12-3 or TRBV12-4 to TRBJ1-5; D is possibly TRBD1 (6 bases). The CDR3 contains 15 residues. Trimming shortened V by 7 bases and J by 5 bases, and 18 bases separated the two germline ends.

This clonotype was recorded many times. The CDR3: CASNPGGLHTGELFF. For the CDR3, the DNA is TGTGCCAGCAACCCAGGGGGGTTACACACCGGGGAGCTGTTTTTT. This chain links TRBV12-3 or TRBV12-4 with TRBJ2-2; D might be TRBD1 (7 bases). The CDR3 totals 15 residues. V was clipped by 7 bases and J by 3 bases, with 15 bases between them.

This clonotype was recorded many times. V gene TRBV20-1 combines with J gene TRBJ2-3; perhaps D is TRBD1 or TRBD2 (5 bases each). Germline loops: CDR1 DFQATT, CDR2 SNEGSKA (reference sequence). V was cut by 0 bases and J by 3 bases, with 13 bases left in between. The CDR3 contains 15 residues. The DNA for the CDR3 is TGCAGTGCTAGAGAGGTTTTGGGGGAAACAGATACGCAGTATTTT. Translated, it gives CSAREVLGETDTQYF.

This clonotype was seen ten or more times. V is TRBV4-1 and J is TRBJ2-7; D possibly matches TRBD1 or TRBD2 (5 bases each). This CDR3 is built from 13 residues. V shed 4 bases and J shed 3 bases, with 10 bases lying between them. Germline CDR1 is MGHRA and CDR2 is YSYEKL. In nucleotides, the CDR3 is TGCGCCAGCAGCCCCCGGGACGACTACGAGCAGTACTTC. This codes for CASSPRDDYEQYF.

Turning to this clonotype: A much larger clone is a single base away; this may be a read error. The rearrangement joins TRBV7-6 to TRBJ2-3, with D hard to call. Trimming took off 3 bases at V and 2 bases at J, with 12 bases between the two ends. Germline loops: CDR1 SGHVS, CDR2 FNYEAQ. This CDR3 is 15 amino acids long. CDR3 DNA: TGTGCCAGCAGCTTCGATATAGGCCCCACAGATACGCAGTATTTT. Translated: CASSFDIGPTDTQYF.

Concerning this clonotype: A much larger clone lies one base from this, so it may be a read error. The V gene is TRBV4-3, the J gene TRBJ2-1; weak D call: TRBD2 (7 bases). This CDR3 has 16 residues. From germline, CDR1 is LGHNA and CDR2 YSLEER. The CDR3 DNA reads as TGCGTCAGCAGCCAAGAGTGGCGCGGGGGCTGGAATGAGCAGTTCTTC. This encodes CVSSQEWRGGWNEQFF.

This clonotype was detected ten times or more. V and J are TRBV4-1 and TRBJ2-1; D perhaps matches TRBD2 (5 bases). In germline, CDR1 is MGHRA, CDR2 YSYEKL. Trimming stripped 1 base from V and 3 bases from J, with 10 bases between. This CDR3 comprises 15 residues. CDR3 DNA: TGCGCCAGCAGCCAAGTACCGGAGGACTACAATGAGCAGTTCTTC. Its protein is CASSQVPEDYNEQFF.

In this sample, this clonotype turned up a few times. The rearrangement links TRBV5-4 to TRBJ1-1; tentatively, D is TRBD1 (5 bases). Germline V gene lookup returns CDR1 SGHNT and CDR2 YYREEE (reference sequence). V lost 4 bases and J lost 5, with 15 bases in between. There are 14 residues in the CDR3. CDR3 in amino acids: CASSRDGGRTEAFF. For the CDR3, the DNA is TGTGCCAGCAGCCGGGACGGGGGAAGGACTGAAGCTTTCTTT.

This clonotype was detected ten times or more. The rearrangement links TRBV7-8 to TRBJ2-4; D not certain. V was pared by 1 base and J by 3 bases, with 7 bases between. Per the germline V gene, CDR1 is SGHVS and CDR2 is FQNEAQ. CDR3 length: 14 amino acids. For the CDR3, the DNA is TGTGCCAGCAGCTTAGAAAACAGCAAAAACATTCAGTACTTC. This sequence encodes CASSLENSKNIQYF.

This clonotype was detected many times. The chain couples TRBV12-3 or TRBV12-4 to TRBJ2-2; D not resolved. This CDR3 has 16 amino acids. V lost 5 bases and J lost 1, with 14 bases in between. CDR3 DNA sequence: TGTGCCAGCAGTCCGGACGGTCGATTGAACACCGGGGAGCTGTTTTTT. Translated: CASSPDGRLNTGELFF.

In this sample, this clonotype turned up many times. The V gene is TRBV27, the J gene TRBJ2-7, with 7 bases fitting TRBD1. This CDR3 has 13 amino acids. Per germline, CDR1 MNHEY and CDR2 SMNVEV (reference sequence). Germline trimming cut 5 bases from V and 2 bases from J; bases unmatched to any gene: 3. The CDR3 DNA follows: TGTGCCAGCAGTGGGACAGAGGCCTACGAGCAGTACTTC. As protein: CASSGTEAYEQYF.

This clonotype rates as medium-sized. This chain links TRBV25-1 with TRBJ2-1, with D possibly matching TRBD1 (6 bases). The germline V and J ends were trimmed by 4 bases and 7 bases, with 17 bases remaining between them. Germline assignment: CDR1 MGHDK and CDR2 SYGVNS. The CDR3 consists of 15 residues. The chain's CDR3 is CASSAAPGDRNEQFF. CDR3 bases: TGTGCCAGCAGTGCCGCACCAGGGGATCGGAATGAGCAGTTCTTC.

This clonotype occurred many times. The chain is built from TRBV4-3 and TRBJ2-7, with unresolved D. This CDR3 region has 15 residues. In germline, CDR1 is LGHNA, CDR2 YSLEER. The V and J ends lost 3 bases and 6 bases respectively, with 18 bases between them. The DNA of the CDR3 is TGCGCCAGCAGCCAGAGTTGGGGTGAAGGTTCCGAGCAGTACTTC. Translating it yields CASSQSWGEGSEQYF.

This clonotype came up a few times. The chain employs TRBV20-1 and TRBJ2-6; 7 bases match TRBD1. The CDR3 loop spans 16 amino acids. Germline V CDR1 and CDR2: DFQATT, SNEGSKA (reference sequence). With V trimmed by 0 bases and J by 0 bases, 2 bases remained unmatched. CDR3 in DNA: TGCAGTGCTAGAGAAGACAGGGACTCTGGGGCCAACGTCCTGACTTTC. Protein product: CSAREDRDSGANVLTF.

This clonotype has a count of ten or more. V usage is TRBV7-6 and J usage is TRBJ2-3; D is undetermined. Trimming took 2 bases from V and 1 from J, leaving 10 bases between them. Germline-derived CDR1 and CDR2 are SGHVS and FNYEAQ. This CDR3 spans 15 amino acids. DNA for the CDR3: TGTGCCAGCAGCTTACAGGTCGCCGGCACAGATACGCAGTATTTT. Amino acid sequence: CASSLQVAGTDTQYF.